This passage covers 7 T cell receptor beta chains from one sample sequenced in a study of CD8 T cells in ankylosing spondylitis. TCRdb re-analysed the 5' RACE reads in MiXCR, keeping a single row per CDR3 protein. The repertoire holds around 160,000 distinct CDR3 sequences, with more than 9% as singletons. Material: blood, either unsorted or a sorted T cell fraction (not recorded which). These receptors came from a male donor with ankylosing spondylitis or in good health (not recorded which).

Notes on this clonotype: A read error may account for a junction end that differs from germline. This chain uses TRBV5-1 with TRBJ2-3; 8 bases map to TRBD2. Germline V CDR1 and CDR2: SGHRS, YFSETQ. The CDR3 covers 16 residues. CDR3 sequence: CVSSGAGRGITDTQYF. For the CDR3, the DNA is TGTGTCAGCAGCGGAGCCGGGAGGGGAATCACAGATACGCAGTATTTT.

The rearrangement links TRBV5-1 to TRBJ2-5; D remains unclear. The germline gives CDR1 SGHRS, CDR2 YFSETQ. With 3 bases removed from V and 1 base from J, the gap between germline ends came to 10 bases. This CDR3 comprises 14 residues. The CDR3 region has the DNA TGCGCCAGCAGCTCTGGGCTAGTCCAAGAGACCCAGTACTTC. It encodes CASSSGLVQETQYF.

This clonotype was observed many times. This chain joins TRBV29-1 and TRBJ2-2; TRBD1 matches at 9 bases. Germline V gene sequence: CDR1 SQVTM, CDR2 ANQGSEA. CDR3 size: 12 residues. Trimming removed 7 bases from V and 6 bases from J; junction bases left unmatched: 3. This CDR3 reads CSAGTGPGELFF. The CDR3 region has the DNA TGCAGCGCCGGGACAGGGCCCGGGGAGCTGTTTTTT.

This clonotype was detected ten times or more. The V and J genes are TRBV29-1 and TRBJ2-1; 11 nucleotides agree with TRBD1. The ends lost 7 bases at V and 5 bases at J; junction bases unmatched: 1. The CDR3 is 12 residues long. Per germline, CDR1 SQVTM and CDR2 ANQGSEA. The CDR3 protein is CSAGQGDNEQFF. The DNA of the CDR3 is TGCAGCGCGGGACAGGGGGACAATGAGCAGTTCTTC.

This clonotype was seen repeatedly, ten times or more. The V and J genes are TRBV11-2 and TRBJ2-2; D is perhaps TRBD1 or TRBD2 (5 bases each). CDR1 SGHAT and CDR2 FQNNGV come from the germline V gene. Trimming shortened V by 3 bases and J by 4 bases, and 9 bases separated the two germline ends. CDR3 length: 14 amino acids. In DNA, the CDR3 is TGTGCCAGCAGCTTGGCAGGGAGCACCGGGGAGCTGTTTTTT. It translates to CASSLAGSTGELFF.

This clonotype was seen many times. The chain employs TRBV12-3 or TRBV12-4 and TRBJ2-3; weak D call: TRBD2 (6 bases). The V and J ends lost 4 bases and 6 bases respectively, with 8 bases between them. This CDR3 spans 12 amino acids. The CDR3 region has the DNA TGTGCCAGCAGTTCGGAGGGGGATACGCAGTATTTT. Protein sequence: CASSSEGDTQYF.

The V gene is TRBV7-9, the J gene TRBJ2-1; D perhaps matches TRBD2 (5 bases). The CDR3 runs to 14 residues. CDR1 is SEHNR and CDR2 is FQNEAQ in the germline V gene (reference sequence). V lost 2 bases to trimming and J lost 6 bases, with 11 bases between them. Written as DNA, the CDR3 is TGTGCCAGCAGCTTACTAACGGGGTTCAATGAGCAGTTCTTC. Its translation is CASSLLTGFNEQFF.